This entry concerns a single T cell receptor beta chain. This sample stems from a study of PD-1 blockade in classical Hodgkin lymphoma. Time point in this sample: cycle 4 day 1 (C4D1), after less than 7 weeks of nivolumab. All patients relapsed after autologous stem cell transplantation, and brentuximab vedotin exposure varied. The CDR3 extends over 15 amino acids. Looked up from germline, CDR1 is MRHNA and CDR2 is SNTAGT. The V gene lost 3 bases and the J gene lost 0 bases, with 10 bases spanning the gap. Using immunoSEQ multiplex PCR, the repertoire was profiled, and TCRdb retains in-frame clones only, with some absent. The sample holds around 23,000 clones, 85% to 90% seen once.

V and J are TRBV6-4 and TRBJ2-3; D is undetermined. The TCR sequence derives from a human donor with classical Hodgkin lymphoma. Specimen: peripheral blood mononuclear cells (PBMCs), collected before the fourth cycle of nivolumab. CDR3: CASSEETGSTDTQYF. The CDR3, as DNA: TGTGCCAGCAGTGAGGAGACCGGCAGCACAGATACGCAGTATTTT.